This T cell receptor (beta chain) stems from a study of a mutant IDH1 vaccine in newly diagnosed glioma. The method was immunoSEQ multiplex PCR; TCRdb's version includes in-frame clones alone and lacks a portion of them. The sample lists roughly 60,000 clones; 80% to 90% were seen once. This CDR3 is 13 amino acids long. Germline V gives CDR1 MNHNS, CDR2 SASEGT. Between the trimmed V and J ends, which lost 6 bases and 2 bases, there was a span of 10 bases. With regard to this clone: Its matching antigen is unknown.

Time point denoted: week 23, last vaccination. With topical imiquimod, each dose of the vaccine consisted of 300 ug of mutant IDH1 20-mer peptide. The sample consisted of PBMCs, taken from a glioma patient whose treatment included an IDH1 peptide vaccine. This sequence originates from a man aged 25 to 45 with glioma. V is TRBV6-1 and J is TRBJ1-2; D unresolved. CDR3 residues: CASRTYQNYGYTF. CDR3 DNA sequence: TGTGCCAGCAGGACATACCAAAACTATGGCTACACCTTC.